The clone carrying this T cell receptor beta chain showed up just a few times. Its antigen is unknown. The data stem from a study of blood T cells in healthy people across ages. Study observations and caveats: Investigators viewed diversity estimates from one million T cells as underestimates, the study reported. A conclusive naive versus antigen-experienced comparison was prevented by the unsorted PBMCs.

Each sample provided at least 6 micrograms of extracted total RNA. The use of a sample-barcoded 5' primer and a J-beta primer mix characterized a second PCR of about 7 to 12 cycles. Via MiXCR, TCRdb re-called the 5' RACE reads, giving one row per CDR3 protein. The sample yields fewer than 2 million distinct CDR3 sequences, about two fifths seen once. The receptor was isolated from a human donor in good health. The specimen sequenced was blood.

The CDR3 region has the DNA TGTGCCAGCAGTCTAATGACAGGGGGCAGGGCCCAGCATTTT. This sequence encodes CASSLMTGGRAQHF. V usage is TRBV12-3 or TRBV12-4 and J usage is TRBJ1-5; 10 bases agree with TRBD1. CDR3 size: 14 residues. The V gene end was trimmed by 5 bases and the J gene end by 11 bases; junction bases not matched to a gene: 9.